A selection of T cell receptor beta chains follows, all from one sample in a study of control samples from healthy donors and cancer patients. Generated by immunoSEQ multiplex PCR, the TCRdb table keeps only in-frame clones and is missing some. The sample yields tens of thousands of clones, about nine tenths seen once. Material: blood. The receptors were gathered from a woman in her 70s in good health. Both conserved end residues are part of each CDR3. The order of the fields is CDR3 protein, CDR3 DNA, CDR3 length, V gene, J gene, D gene, clone size. D genes are given only for firm matches. Clone size is given for some rows only: seen once, a few or many times, or a class if the clone is expanded.

CASSYLRGQPQHF,TGTGCCAGCAGTTACTTGAGGGGCCAGCCCCAGCATTTT,13,TRBV6-5,TRBJ1-5,NA,once
CASSEGLDNEQFF,TGTGCCAGCAGTGAAGGTCTGGATAATGAGCAGTTCTTC,13,TRBV6-1,TRBJ2-1,NA,NA
CASSRTGNTEAFF,TGTGCCAGCAGTAGGACGGGTAACACTGAAGCTTTCTTT,13,TRBV2,TRBJ1-1,NA,NA
CASSHGGGRPGSPLHF,TGTGCCAGCAGCCACGGGGGAGGAAGGCCTGGGTCACCCCTCCACTTT,16,TRBV3-1/TRBV3-2,TRBJ1-6,NA,NA
CASSQAQQKNSPLHF,TGCGCCAGCAGCCAAGCTCAGCAGAAGAATTCACCCCTCCACTTT,15,TRBV4-1,TRBJ1-6,NA,NA
CASTQGQGENYGYTF,TGCGCCAGCACCCAGGGACAGGGAGAAAACTATGGCTACACCTTC,15,TRBV5-1,TRBJ1-2,TRBD1,few
CASSPGQAAGELFF,TGCGCCAGCAGCCCCGGACAGGCCGCCGGGGAGCTGTTTTTT,14,TRBV5-1,TRBJ2-2,TRBD1,NA
CASSVSAGVHEQFF,TGTGCCAGCAGTGTTTCTGCGGGAGTCCATGAGCAGTTCTTC,14,TRBV2,TRBJ2-1,TRBD2,NA
CASSLGAGSETQYF,TGCGCCAGCAGCTTGGGAGCGGGGTCCGAGACCCAGTACTTC,14,TRBV5-1,TRBJ2-5,TRBD2,NA
CASNPTVLAGEQFF,TGTGCCAGCAACCCAACGGTCTTAGCTGGTGAGCAGTTCTTC,14,TRBV5-5,TRBJ2-1,NA,NA
CASSTRREAKETQYF,TGTGCCAGCAGCACCCGACGGGAAGCTAAAGAGACCCAGTACTTC,15,TRBV7-8,TRBJ2-5,NA,NA
CASSWGTAERETQYF,TGCGCCAGCAGCTGGGGGACTGCCGAGCGAGAGACCCAGTACTTC,15,TRBV5-1,TRBJ2-5,NA,NA
CASSRAHTSYNSPLHF,TGTGCCAGCAGCCGAGCTCATACCTCCTATAATTCACCCCTCCACTTT,16,TRBV14,TRBJ1-6,NA,NA
CATSREPTSGFEEQFF,TGTGCCACCAGCAGAGAACCCACTAGCGGGTTCGAGGAGCAGTTCTTC,16,TRBV15,TRBJ2-1,TRBD2,NA
CASSSPGLQETQYF,TGTGCCAGCAGTTCCCCGGGACTACAAGAGACCCAGTACTTC,14,TRBV5-4,TRBJ2-5,TRBD2,NA
CASSSRDEGWRTQYF,TGTGCCAGTAGTTCCCGGGACGAAGGGTGGCGGACGCAGTATTTT,15,TRBV19,TRBJ2-3,NA,NA
CASSEGVNEQYF,TGCGCCAGCAGTGAGGGGGTTAATGAGCAGTACTTC,12,TRBV10-1,TRBJ2-7,NA,NA
CASSQEHLPSYEQYF,TGTGCCAGCAGCCAAGAACACCTACCCTCCTACGAGCAGTACTTC,15,TRBV14,TRBJ2-7,NA,NA
CASSPSPGTSGSHNEQFF,TGTGCCAGCAGTCCATCCCCCGGGACTAGCGGGAGCCACAATGAGCAGTTCTTC,18,TRBV27,TRBJ2-1,TRBD2,NA
CASGLVPFNEKLFF,TGTGCTAGTGGTTTGGTCCCCTTTAATGAAAAACTGTTTTTT,14,TRBV12-5,TRBJ1-4,NA,NA
CASSTGLQGAVGYTF,TGTGCCAGCAGCACCGGTTTACAGGGGGCAGTTGGCTACACCTTC,15,TRBV5-6,TRBJ1-2,TRBD1,NA
CASSFRLNTEAFF,TGTGCCAGCAGTTTTAGGTTGAACACTGAAGCTTTCTTT,13,TRBV12-3/TRBV12-4,TRBJ1-1,NA,NA
CASQGRISGNTIYF,TGTGCCAGTCAAGGACGGATCTCTGGAAACACCATATATTTT,14,TRBV19,TRBJ1-3,NA,NA